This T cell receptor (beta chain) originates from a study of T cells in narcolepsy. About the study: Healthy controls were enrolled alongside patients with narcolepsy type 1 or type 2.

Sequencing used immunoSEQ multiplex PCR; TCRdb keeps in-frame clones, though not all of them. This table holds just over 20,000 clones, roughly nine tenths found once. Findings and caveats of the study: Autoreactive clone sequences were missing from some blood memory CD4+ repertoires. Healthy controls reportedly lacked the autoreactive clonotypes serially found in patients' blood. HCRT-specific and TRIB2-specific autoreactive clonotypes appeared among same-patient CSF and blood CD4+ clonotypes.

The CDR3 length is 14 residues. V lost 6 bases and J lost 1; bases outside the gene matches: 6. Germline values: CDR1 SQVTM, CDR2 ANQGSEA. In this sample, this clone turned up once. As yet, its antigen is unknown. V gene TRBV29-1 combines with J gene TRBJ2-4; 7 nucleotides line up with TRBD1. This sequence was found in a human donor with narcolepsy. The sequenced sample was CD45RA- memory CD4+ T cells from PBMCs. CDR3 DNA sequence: TGCAGCGTCGTACAGGGGAATGCCAAAAACATTCAGTACTTC. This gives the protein CSVVQGNAKNIQYF. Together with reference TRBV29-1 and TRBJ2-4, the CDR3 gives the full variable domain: SAVISQKPSRDICQRGTSLTIQCQVDSQVTMMFWYRQQPGQSLTLIATANQGSEATYESGFVIDKFPISRPNLTFSTLTVSNMSPEDSSIYLCSVVQGNAKNIQYFGAGTRLSVL.